Shown below are 11 T cell receptor beta chains from a single sample sequenced in a study of early T cells in non-severe SARS-CoV-2 infection. TCRdb processed the 5' RACE reads anew with MiXCR; each CDR3 protein has one entry. The table lists around 26,000 distinct CDR3 sequences, nearly 5% of them singletons. The material sequenced was whole blood. Every receptor here comes from an adult who was a healthcare worker with PCR-confirmed SARS-CoV-2 infection or an uninfected control (not recorded which).

The table lists this clonotype with many counts. The chain couples TRBV7-9 to TRBJ1-2, with no clear D. The CDR3 has 18 amino acids. Trimming removed 5 bases at V and 0 bases at J, with 22 bases between. Germline V gene lookup returns CDR1 SEHNR and CDR2 FQNEAQ (reference sequence). As DNA, the CDR3 is TGTGCCAGCAGCCGAAGGAAACCCACTCAACTTTCTAACTATGGCTACACCTTC. Protein product: CASSRRKPTQLSNYGYTF.

In this sample, this clonotype turned up many times. This chain connects TRBV10-3 to TRBJ1-5; tentatively, D is TRBD1 (6 bases). The CDR3 sequence is 15 residues long. Deletions cut 2 bases from V and 7 bases from J, with 15 bases between. The germline gives CDR1 ENHRY, CDR2 SYGVKD. CDR3 in amino acids: CAISEGHQGYQPQHF. The CDR3, as DNA: TGTGCCATCAGTGAGGGTCACCAGGGGTACCAGCCCCAGCATTTT.

This chain joins TRBV20-1 and TRBJ1-5, with D unclear. Germline values: CDR1 DFQATT, CDR2 SNEGSKA (reference sequence). The length of the CDR3 is 16 residues. Trimming left V 1 base short and J 1 base short, with 14 bases between. The CDR3 nucleotides read TGCAGTGCTAGAGCGGCGTTTGGAGGGAGCAATCAGCCCCAGCATTTT. This encodes CSARAAFGGSNQPQHF.

At least ten counts were recorded for this clonotype. The gene calls are TRBV12-3 or TRBV12-4 and TRBJ2-4; possible D gene TRBD1, 6 bases. CDR3 length: 16 residues. The V and J ends lost 5 bases and 0 bases respectively, with 14 bases between them. Written as DNA, the CDR3 is TGTGCCAGCAGTGTTGGGGCAGGGGTAGCCAAAAACATTCAGTACTTC. It encodes CASSVGAGVAKNIQYF.

This clonotype was counted at least ten times. The CDR3 region is CASSPRGRPEGSGYTF. The CDR3 region has the DNA TGTGCCAGCAGCCCCCGGGGCAGGCCGGAAGGTAGTGGCTACACCTTC. The V gene is TRBV5-4, the J gene TRBJ1-2; D perhaps matches TRBD1 (5 bases). Germline V CDR1 and CDR2: SGHNT, YYREEE (reference sequence). V was trimmed by 4 bases and J by 7 bases, leaving 23 bases between them. The CDR3 runs to 16 residues.

The chain is built from TRBV6-6 and TRBJ1-3; D remains ambiguous. The CDR3 consists of 14 residues. Trimming stripped 8 bases from V and 0 bases from J, with 11 bases between. Germline CDR1 reads MNHNY; CDR2 reads SVGAGI (reference sequence). The CDR3 nucleotides read TGTGCCAGCGTTCCCAGCGGCTCTGGAAACACCATATATTTT. Protein: CASVPSGSGNTIYF.

The genes are TRBV20-1 and TRBJ1-2; D is ambiguous. The CDR3 extends over 13 amino acids. Per germline, CDR1 DFQATT and CDR2 SNEGSKA (reference sequence). Trimming pared 2 bases from V and 4 bases from J, leaving 11 bases between. CDR3 sequence (DNA): TGCAGTGCTAGAATTCTACAGTCCTATGGCTACACCTTC. This translates into CSARILQSYGYTF.

The V call is TRBV20-1, the J call TRBJ2-4; D not resolved. The V end lost 7 bases, the J end lost 0 bases, and 10 bases lay between the germline ends. Looked up from germline, CDR1 is DFQATT and CDR2 is SNEGSKA (reference sequence). The CDR3 is 13 residues long. The CDR3 region has the DNA TGCAGTGTTCCTACGGGAGCCAAAAACATTCAGTACTTC. Translated: CSVPTGAKNIQYF.

This clonotype is termed medium-sized. The J gene is TRBJ1-1, the V gene TRBV5-1; 8 positions match TRBD1. The CDR3 consists of 13 residues. Germline V gene lookup returns CDR1 SGHRS and CDR2 YFSETQ. V shed 4 bases and J 7 bases; nucleotides not matched to a gene: 6. CDR3 sequence (DNA): TGCGCCAGCAGCCTCCAACAGGGGGATGAAGCTTTCTTT. Its translation is CASSLQQGDEAFF.

This clonotype was counted only a few times. V and J are TRBV6-5 and TRBJ2-3; 8 bases map to TRBD2. CDR1 is MNHEY, CDR2 SVGAGI, per germline. V was clipped by 2 bases and J by 3 bases; unmatched bases: 7. The CDR3 runs 16 residues. CDR3 loop: CASSYRGGEATDTQYF. The CDR3 nucleotides read TGTGCCAGCAGTTACCGGGGGGGGGAAGCGACAGATACGCAGTATTTT.

The J gene is TRBJ2-7, the V gene TRBV20-1; TRBD1 might be the D (6 bases). The CDR3 contains 14 residues. Trimming stripped 3 bases from V and 0 bases from J, with 12 bases between. Germline CDR1 DFQATT, CDR2 SNEGSKA (reference sequence). CDR3 sequence reads: CSARAGTISYEQYF. For the CDR3, the DNA is TGCAGTGCTAGGGCCGGGACAATCTCCTACGAGCAGTACTTC.